These T cell receptor beta chains were read from a single sample in a study of response to subunit inactivated influenza vaccine. Each CDR3 protein gets one entry after TCRdb re-called the RT-PCR reads with MiXCR. Of 500,000 to 650,000 distinct CDR3 sequences in the sample, about 8% were seen once. The material was PBMCs from blood, obtained 23 to 25 months after vaccination. These receptors came from a man between 45 and 75 years old who received an inactivated influenza vaccine. Each CDR3 is given with its conserved first and last residue. Fields, in order: J gene, V gene, CDR3 protein.

TRBJ1-1,TRBV7-2,CASSPDLGAEAFF
TRBJ2-2,TRBV20-1,CSARDPRTGRTGELFF
TRBJ2-1,TRBV3-1,CASSQEGGRGFHNEQFF
TRBJ1-1,TRBV14,CASGVQGASTEAFF
TRBJ2-7,TRBV20-1,CSATRDSSYEQYF
TRBJ1-1,TRBV12-3/TRBV12-4,CASSLDDREVTEAFF
TRBJ2-5,TRBV28,CASSLSASGEYQETQYF
TRBJ2-1,TRBV30,CAWSGWFRGQFF
TRBJ1-4,TRBV27,CASSLWGTTNEKLFF
TRBJ2-1,TRBV2,CASSWTIYNEQFF
TRBJ2-1,TRBV5-4,CASNWGLADYNEQFF
TRBJ2-1,TRBV7-8,CASSLDGTMGGNEQFF
TRBJ2-7,TRBV5-1,CASSLEGRDHEQYF
TRBJ2-7,TRBV21-1,CASSKVPGRLQTDEQYF
TRBJ1-1,TRBV11-2,CASSLPGTENTEAFF
TRBJ2-7,TRBV3-1,CASSVHTALRSYEQYF
TRBJ2-3,TRBV10-2,CASSEAGQVEGTDTQYF
TRBJ1-5,TRBV28,CASSFGGAVPPQHF
TRBJ2-1,TRBV7-2,CASRPDPNLNEQFF
TRBJ1-1,TRBV20-1,CSARDMARPLNTEAFF
TRBJ1-2,TRBV12-3/TRBV12-4,CANLGDHGYTF
TRBJ2-7,TRBV10-3,CAISESGTSGRSEQYF
TRBJ2-7,TRBV20-1,CSARAPSGRDRVIYEQYF
TRBJ2-2,TRBV5-4,CASSLRRDTGELFF
TRBJ2-1,TRBV12-3/TRBV12-4,CASSPPRGNEQFF